The next 28 T cell receptor beta chains were all read from a single sample in a study of blood T cells in healthy people across ages. Together with a sample-barcoded 5' primer, a J-beta primer mix was included in a second PCR lasting about 6 to 11 cycles. From the 5' RACE reads, TCRdb called clonotypes with MiXCR, one entry per CDR3 protein. The sample records about 900,000 distinct CDR3 sequences, around 68% being singletons. The specimen sequenced was blood. The receptor source for this set is a man aged 25 to 45 in good health.

The chain couples TRBV4-3 to TRBJ2-6; TRBD1 aligns across 10 bases. There are 19 residues in the CDR3. With 0 bases clipped from V and 0 bases from J, the junction kept 5 bases outside the gene matches. Germline assignment: CDR1 LGHNA and CDR2 YSLEER. CDR3 in DNA: TGCGCCAGCAGCCAAGATTTGGGGACAGGGGCCTCTGGGGCCAACGTCCTGACTTTC. This codes for CASSQDLGTGASGANVLTF.

This chain joins TRBV6-1 and TRBJ2-1; the D is unclear. The germline V gene encodes CDR1 MNHNS and CDR2 SASEGT. This CDR3 is 13 amino acids long. Trimming shortened V by 2 bases and J by 5 bases, and 7 bases separated the two germline ends. In DNA form, the CDR3 reads TGTGCCAGCAGTGAAAGGTCGGACAATGAGCAGTTCTTC. Amino acid sequence: CASSERSDNEQFF.

The V and J genes are TRBV5-1 and TRBJ2-4, with D possibly being TRBD1 or TRBD2 (5 bases each). The DNA end is more similar to TRBJ2-7, so the J call may be wrong. The germline CDR1 and CDR2 sequences are SGHRS and YFSETQ. This CDR3 comprises 17 residues. The CDR3 reads CASSPGTSRPNLYEQYF. The CDR3 nucleotides read TGCGCCAGCAGCCCGGGGACCTCCAGGCCAAATCTCTACGAGCAGTACTTC.

The V call is TRBV12-3 or TRBV12-4, the J call TRBJ2-3; D is tentatively TRBD1 or TRBD2 (5 bases each). The V and J ends lost 9 bases and 6 bases respectively, with 22 bases between them. This CDR3 is 15 amino acids long. CDR3 bases: TGTGCCAGTCTAATGGGACGGGGTGCGTATGATACGCAGTATTTT. This gives the protein CASLMGRGAYDTQYF.

CDR3 in amino acids: CASSLQGDSYNEQYF. The CDR3 DNA reads as TGTGCCAGCAGCCTACAGGGCGACTCCTACAATGAGCAGTACTTC. The gene calls are TRBV7-8 and TRBJ2-5; TRBD1 is a possible D gene (6 bases). The germline gives CDR1 SGHVS, CDR2 FQNEAQ. V was cut by 5 bases and J by 11 bases, with 24 bases left in between. The CDR3 sequence is 15 residues long.

The chain recombines TRBV24-1 with TRBJ1-5; D is possibly TRBD1 (6 bases). CDR3 length: 16 residues. The ends were cut back, 3 bases at V and 2 bases at J, with 13 bases in the middle. Germline-derived CDR1 and CDR2 are KGHDR and SFDVKD. This CDR3 reads CATSDSRGLGNQPQHF. CDR3 coding DNA: TGTGCCACCAGTGATAGCAGGGGCCTCGGCAATCAGCCCCAGCATTTT.

V and J are TRBV9 and TRBJ2-1; TRBD2 agrees at 13 bases. Germline values: CDR1 SGDLS, CDR2 YYNGEE. This CDR3 is built from 15 residues. The J segment lost 6 bases and the V segment lost 3 bases, leaving 3 bases of the junction unmatched. The DNA for the CDR3 is TGTGCCAGCAGCGCGACTAGCGGGGGGATCAATGAGCAGTTCTTC. This sequence encodes CASSATSGGINEQFF. The whole variable domain, filled in from reference TRBV9 and TRBJ2-1, reads DSGVTQTPKHLITATGQRVTLRCSPRSGDLSVYWYQQSLDQGLQFLIQYYNGEERAKGNILERFSAQQFPDLHSELNLSSLELGDSALYFCASSATSGGINEQFFGPGTRLTVL.

V is TRBV25-1 and J is TRBJ2-7, with D perhaps assigned TRBD1 or TRBD2 (5 bases each). CDR1 and CDR2 (germline): MGHDK, SYGVNS. This CDR3 comprises 15 residues. V was shortened by 5 bases and J by 2 bases, with 16 bases between the two germline ends. The CDR3 reads CASSPQGRGAYEQYF. CDR3 sequence (DNA): TGTGCCAGCAGTCCTCAGGGAAGAGGGGCCTACGAGCAGTACTTC.

V usage is TRBV6-5 and J usage is TRBJ1-1; no clear D gene. CDR1 is MNHEY, CDR2 SVGAGI, per germline. Trimming shortened V by 4 bases and J by 4 bases, and 13 bases separated the two germline ends. The CDR3 contains 14 residues. The CDR3 nucleotides read TGTGCCAGCAGTTTCAGAGGGTACCCCACTGAAGCTTTCTTT. Amino acids: CASSFRGYPTEAFF.

This clonotype was picked up one time. V and J are TRBV5-1 and TRBJ2-2; D is perhaps TRBD1 or TRBD2 (5 bases each). The ends were cut back, 7 bases at V and 0 bases at J, with 10 bases in the middle. From germline, CDR1 is SGHRS and CDR2 YFSETQ. The CDR3 consists of 14 residues. The CDR3 loop is CASGDRANTGELFF. The DNA for the CDR3 is TGCGCCAGCGGGGACCGAGCGAACACCGGGGAGCTGTTTTTT.

This rearrangement joins TRBV10-3 to TRBJ2-1; tentative D call: TRBD2 (5 bases). V lost 1 base to trimming and J lost 8 bases, with 15 bases between them. Looked up from germline, CDR1 is ENHRY and CDR2 is SYGVKD. CDR3 length: 15 residues. The CDR3 DNA reads TGTGCCATCAGTGAGTATAATAGCGCTCGAGATGAGCAGTTCTTC. Amino acid sequence: CAISEYNSARDEQFF.

The V gene is TRBV2, the J gene TRBJ1-1; tentative D call: TRBD1 (6 bases). The CDR3 runs 14 residues. V lost 4 bases and J 0 bases, leaving 9 bases between the germline ends. The germline V gene encodes CDR1 SNHLY and CDR2 FYNNEI. The CDR3, as DNA: TGTGCCAGCAGTGTGGACAGAATGAACACTGAAGCTTTCTTT. Translation: CASSVDRMNTEAFF.

The rearrangement uses TRBV7-3 and TRBJ2-1; 10 bases line up with TRBD1. Germline CDR1 reads SGHTA; CDR2 reads FQGTGA. The ends lost 4 bases at V and 4 bases at J; junction bases unmatched: 4. The CDR3 loop spans 15 amino acids. The DNA for the CDR3 is TGTGCCAGCAGCTCGGACAGGGGGTTGTACAATGAGCAGTTCTTC. Protein product: CASSSDRGLYNEQFF.

The chain employs TRBV7-9 and TRBJ2-4, with TRBD2 matching over 7 bases. CDR1 SEHNR and CDR2 FQNEAQ come from the germline V gene (reference sequence). CDR3 size: 13 residues. Trimming took 5 bases from V and 11 from J; bases not matched to a gene: 9. The CDR3 region is CASSVSPSGVQYF. The DNA of the CDR3 is TGTGCCAGCAGCGTATCCCCTAGCGGCGTTCAGTACTTC.

The chain uses TRBV7-2 and TRBJ2-7; 8 nucleotides agree with TRBD1. The CDR3 sequence is 16 residues long. V lost 2 bases to trimming and J lost 7 bases; unmatched junction nucleotides: 13. The germline V gene has CDR1 SGHTA and CDR2 FQGNSA. The CDR3 here is CASSLSPTGANNEQYF. The CDR3 DNA follows: TGTGCCAGCAGCTTATCTCCGACAGGGGCGAACAATGAGCAGTACTTC.

Only a few counts were recorded for this clonotype. J is TRBJ1-2 and V is TRBV28; perhaps TRBD1 as D (6 bases). CDR1 is MDHEN and CDR2 is SYDVKM in the germline V gene. V lost 3 bases to trimming and J lost 6 bases, with 14 bases between them. The CDR3 runs 14 residues. The CDR3 reads CASSFEWGANGYTF. Written as DNA, the CDR3 is TGTGCCAGCAGTTTCGAGTGGGGGGCGAATGGCTACACCTTC.

This clonotype has just one count. The rearrangement links TRBV7-2 to TRBJ1-4, with D perhaps TRBD1 (5 bases). Germline CDR1 reads SGHTA; CDR2 reads FQGNSA. V lost 7 bases and J lost 4, with 19 bases in between. This CDR3 spans 16 amino acids. The CDR3 protein is CASTPVVGGINEKLFF. In DNA form, the CDR3 reads TGTGCCAGCACGCCCGTTGTCGGGGGGATTAATGAAAAACTGTTTTTT.

The J gene is TRBJ2-3, the V gene TRBV5-1; weak D call: TRBD1 (5 bases). V dropped 2 bases and J dropped 2 bases, with 30 bases sitting between them. Germline values: CDR1 SGHRS, CDR2 YFSETQ. The CDR3 is 21 amino acids. CDR3 region: CASSFRGTTPPPTTTTDTQYF. Written as DNA, the CDR3 is TGCGCCAGCAGCTTTAGGGGTACGACACCGCCCCCCACCACCACCACAGATACGCAGTATTTT. Full variable domain (rest looked up from reference TRBV5-1 and TRBJ2-3): KAGVTQTPRYLIKTRGQQVTLSCSPISGHRSVSWYQQTPGQGLQFLFEYFSETQRNKGNFPGRFSGRQFSNSRSEMNVSTLELGDSALYLCASSFRGTTPPPTTTTDTQYFGPGTRLTVL.

This clonotype appeared many times. This chain uses TRBV9 with TRBJ2-5, with unresolved D. V lost 0 bases to trimming and J lost 5 bases, with 14 bases between them. The CDR3 is made up of 15 amino acids. Looked up from germline, CDR1 is SGDLS and CDR2 is YYNGEE. The DNA of the CDR3 is TGTGCCAGCAGCGTAGACGGTACACCGAAGGAGACCCAGTACTTC. Translating gives CASSVDGTPKETQYF.

The chain uses TRBV6-6 and TRBJ2-5; D is ambiguous. V was trimmed by 0 bases and J by 4 bases, leaving 9 bases between them. In germline, CDR1 is MNHNY, CDR2 SVGAGI (reference sequence). The CDR3 is made up of 14 amino acids. The CDR3 sequence is CASSYSASRETQYF. CDR3 in DNA: TGTGCCAGCAGTTACTCTGCCAGCAGAGAGACCCAGTACTTC.

V is TRBV19 and J is TRBJ2-6; D call uncertain. V shed 8 bases and J shed 1 base, with 12 bases lying between them. Germline lookup yields CDR1 LNHDA and CDR2 SQIVND (reference sequence). This CDR3 contains 15 residues. The CDR3 region is CASGMGGSGANVLTF. The CDR3 nucleotides are TGTGCCAGTGGAATGGGTGGGTCTGGGGCCAACGTCCTGACTTTC.

This clonotype was seen just once. The chain uses TRBV4-2 and TRBJ2-7; 11 nucleotides line up with TRBD2. Trimming took 3 bases from V and 5 from J; bases not matched to a gene: 9. Germline V gene sequence: CDR1 LGHNA, CDR2 YNFKEQ. This CDR3 spans 16 amino acids. CDR3 nucleotides: TGTGCCAGCAGCCAGGCCTTACTAGCGGGGGTCGACGAGCAGTACTTC. Translating gives CASSQALLAGVDEQYF.

The chain uses TRBV6-5 and TRBJ1-1, with a weak D call TRBD1 (5 bases). Deletions cut 6 bases from V and 4 bases from J, with 18 bases between. Per germline, CDR1 MNHEY and CDR2 SVGAGI. The CDR3 is made up of 15 amino acids. The CDR3 DNA reads TGTGCCAGCAGAGGTACCGGGGCCGGCGGCACTGAAGCTTTCTTT. Translation gives CASRGTGAGGTEAFF.

The genes are TRBV7-2 and TRBJ2-1, with D unresolved. Between the trimmed V and J ends, which lost 2 bases and 7 bases, there was a span of 12 bases. CDR1 is SGHTA, CDR2 FQGNSA, per germline. This CDR3 has 14 amino acids. As DNA, the CDR3 is TGTGCCAGCAGCTTACAGGATGGATCGAATGAGCAGTTCTTC. This codes for CASSLQDGSNEQFF.

Note on this clonotype: A much larger clone sits a single nucleotide away, making a read error possible. This chain links TRBV29-1 with TRBJ1-6; D unresolved. CDR1 is SQVTM, CDR2 ANQGSEA, per germline. The V end was cut by 6 bases, the J end by 14 bases, with 17 bases between. CDR3 length: 12 residues. The CDR3: CSVEDDGCTLHF. The CDR3 bases are TGCAGCGTCGAGGACGATGGGTGTACCCTCCACTTT. Full variable domain (rest looked up from reference TRBV29-1 and TRBJ1-6): SAVISQKPSRDICQRGTSLTIQCQVDSQVTMMFWYRQQPGQSLTLIATANQGSEATYESGFVIDKFPISRPNLTFSTLTVSNMSPEDSSIYLCSVEDDGCTLHFGNGTRLTVT.

This clonotype has more than one count but fewer than ten. This chain uses TRBV27 with TRBJ2-4, with D unclear. CDR3 length equals 15 residues. Germline V CDR1 and CDR2: MNHEY, SMNVEV (reference sequence). Trimming left V 3 bases short and J 0 bases short, with 9 bases between. In nucleotides, the CDR3 is TGTGCCAGCAGTTTGACGGCACTAGCCAAAAACATTCAGTACTTC. Its protein product is CASSLTALAKNIQYF.

This clonotype was counted a few times. J is TRBJ2-1 and V is TRBV30; D ambiguous. The V gene's germline CDR1 is GTSNPN and CDR2 SVGIG (reference sequence). The CDR3 has 11 residues. The V gene lost 1 base and the J gene lost 9 bases, with 7 bases spanning the gap. CDR3 DNA: TGTGCCTGGAGTGCTTCATCTGAGCAGTTCTTC. Translating it yields CAWSASSEQFF.

This clonotype occurred a few times. The J gene is TRBJ2-4, the V gene TRBV4-3; D unclear. Between the trimmed V and J ends, which lost 0 bases and 7 bases, there was a span of 10 bases. CDR3 size: 14 residues. Looked up from germline, CDR1 is LGHNA and CDR2 is YSLEER. For the CDR3, the DNA is TGCGCCAGCAGCCAAGAGGGTCGGGCCAACATTCAGTACTTC. Translation gives CASSQEGRANIQYF.